The T cell receptor (beta chain) under discussion was sequenced for a study of long-term antiretroviral therapy in people with HIV. Study information: The earliest samples came about a decade before the 2015 immediate-ART recommendation.

Study-level results: Regardless of time point, clones expanded before ART dominated the repertoire. Patients on ART gained diversity, which nonetheless stayed below transplant donor controls.

The authors ran the immunoSEQ assay, v3.0, at survey level. Measured with immunoSEQ multiplex PCR; TCRdb has only the in-frame clones, and not every one. The sample holds about 21,000 clones, roughly 87% seen once. Germline loops: CDR1 LNHDA, CDR2 SQIVND (reference sequence). CDR3 size: 15 residues. The V segment lost 9 bases and the J segment 3 bases; nucleotides outside the gene matches: 13. In regard to this clone: Its antigen is currently unknown.

The sequence was obtained from a young man with HIV. The genes are TRBV19 and TRBJ2-7, with 8 bases matching TRBD2. The source was unsorted PBMCs, collected 0.2 years before starting antiretroviral therapy. The CDR3 reads CASSPLAGPNYEQYF. The CDR3 nucleotides are TGTGCCAGCAGTCCCTTAGCGGGGCCCAACTACGAGCAGTACTTC.